A single sample is the source of the 8 T cell receptor beta chains below, sequenced in a study of T-cell reconstitution after alpha-beta-depleted transplantation in children. It was with unique molecular identifiers that the TCRbeta library was prepared. Each CDR3 protein is one row after TCRdb ran MiXCR on the PCR reads. The repertoire holds about 640,000 distinct CDR3 sequences, 16% seen once, with 0.8% to 1.1% in the top ten. The sample was PBMCs from the stem cell graft donor, taken from the stem cell graft. Every receptor here comes from a human donor who donated a stem cell graft to a child with acute myeloid leukemia.

There are a few counts of this clonotype. The V call is TRBV24-1, the J call TRBJ1-2; D gene uncertain. This CDR3 is built from 12 residues. CDR1 KGHDR and CDR2 SFDVKD come from the germline V gene. The V gene lost 3 bases and the J gene lost 8 bases, with 9 bases spanning the gap. The CDR3 sequence: CATSDGVKGYTF. The CDR3 DNA is TGTGCCACCAGTGATGGCGTAAAGGGCTACACCTTC.

This clonotype was seen ten or more times. This chain uses TRBV10-3 with TRBJ2-1, with 10 bases matching TRBD1. Trimming cost V 6 bases and J 0 bases; bases outside gene matches: 2. The CDR3 totals 15 residues. Germline lookup yields CDR1 ENHRY and CDR2 SYGVKD. In DNA form, the CDR3 reads TGTGCCATCAGGGACAGGGGGTCCTCCTACAATGAGCAGTTCTTC. Amino acids: CAIRDRGSSYNEQFF.

CDR3 coding DNA: TGTGCCAGCAGTTTGGACGGCCAAGGGCCCCAGCATTTT. Translating it yields CASSLDGQGPQHF. The chain joins TRBV12-3 or TRBV12-4 to TRBJ1-5, with unresolved D. Trimming removed 3 bases at V and 9 bases at J, with 12 bases between. The CDR3 runs to 13 residues.

V gene TRBV18 combines with J gene TRBJ1-5; perhaps TRBD1 as D (6 bases). The CDR3 has 16 amino acids. Germline V gene sequence: CDR1 KGHSH, CDR2 LQKENI. Trimming pared 2 bases from V and 7 bases from J, leaving 18 bases between. The DNA for the CDR3 is TGTGCCAGCTCACCAAACACATGGCAGGGGTACCAGCCCCAGCATTTT. It yields the protein CASSPNTWQGYQPQHF.

The chain recombines TRBV7-6 with TRBJ2-2; D unclear. V was cut by 2 bases and J by 2 bases, with 9 bases left in between. Germline assignment: CDR1 SGHVS and CDR2 FNYEAQ. The CDR3 covers 15 residues. The chain's CDR3 is CASSLNGPNTGELFF. DNA for the CDR3: TGTGCCAGCAGCTTAAATGGACCAAACACCGGGGAGCTGTTTTTT.

This clonotype appeared many times. The chain couples TRBV12-3 or TRBV12-4 to TRBJ1-2; 8 bases fit TRBD1. V gave up 5 bases and J gave up 2 bases; unmatched junction bases: 4. This CDR3 region has 14 residues. The CDR3 region has the DNA TGTGCCAGCAGTCAGGACAGGGAGAACTATGGCTACACCTTC. Translating it yields CASSQDRENYGYTF.

V is TRBV20-1 and J is TRBJ1-4; D is ambiguous. Germline CDR1 reads DFQATT; CDR2 reads SNEGSKA (reference sequence). This CDR3 region has 12 residues. The V and J ends lost 3 bases and 4 bases respectively, with 6 bases between them. This CDR3 is CSASFINEKLFF. DNA for the CDR3: TGCAGTGCTAGTTTTATTAATGAAAAACTGTTTTTT.

This chain uses TRBV4-3 with TRBJ1-2, with a possible D match to TRBD1 (5 bases). The germline V and J ends were trimmed by 6 bases and 3 bases, with 11 bases remaining between them. CDR3 size: 13 residues. Germline assignment: CDR1 LGHNA and CDR2 YSLEER. The CDR3 here is CASSFEGYYGYTF. The CDR3 nucleotides read TGCGCCAGCAGTTTCGAGGGGTACTATGGCTACACCTTC.